The rows below give T cell receptor beta chains drawn from one sample of a study of CD8+ T cells in alopecia areata. Repertoires were generated with immunoSEQ multiplex PCR, while TCRdb's copy carries only in-frame clones and drops some. The top ten clones hold over 4% of a sample with around 210,000 clones, more than 55% of them seen once. Sequencing was carried out using CD8+ T cells sorted from blood. The receptor set was obtained from a human donor in good health. Each CDR3 is given with its conserved first and last residue. A D gene is named only where the DNA matches it firmly. The size of a clone is reported for some rows only, either as once, few or many, or as a class for expanded clones.

abundance | d_gene | j_gene | v_gene | CDR3aa | CDR3nt
. | . | TRBJ2-5 | TRBV7-2 | CASRDGGIQETQYF | TGTGCCAGCAGGGACGGGGGAATACAAGAGACCCAGTACTTC
. | . | TRBJ2-5 | TRBV28 | CASSLDRETQYF | TGTGCCAGCAGTCTTGACCGAGAGACCCAGTACTTC
. | . | TRBJ2-2 | TRBV9 | CASSVVEQSGELFF | TGTGCCAGCAGCGTAGTCGAGCAGTCCGGGGAGCTGTTTTTT
. | . | TRBJ2-3 | TRBV7-2 | CASSSNQLTRTDTQYF | TGTGCCAGCAGCTCGAATCAGTTAACACGCACAGATACGCAGTATTTT
. | . | TRBJ1-4 | TRBV12-5 | CASGPAWEPNEKLFF | TGTGCTAGTGGTCCCGCCTGGGAACCTAATGAAAAACTGTTTTTT
. | . | TRBJ2-5 | TRBV7-3 | CASSLSVGKGETQYF | TGTGCCAGCAGCTTATCGGTGGGAAAAGGGGAGACCCAGTACTTC
. | TRBD1 | TRBJ1-2 | TRBV7-9 | CASSERGQGIDYGYTF | TGTGCCAGCAGCGAAAGGGGACAGGGGATCGACTATGGCTACACCTTC
. | TRBD1 | TRBJ1-2 | TRBV4-1 | CASSQDQDRPPSTF | TGCGCCAGCAGCCAAGATCAGGACAGGCCTCCATCGACCTTC
. | . | TRBJ2-1 | TRBV9 | CASSPFARAYNEQFF | TGTGCCAGCAGTCCCTTCGCGCGGGCGTACAATGAGCAGTTCTTC
. | TRBD1 | TRBJ2-7 | TRBV11-3 | CASSLGTDLEQYF | TGTGCCAGCAGCTTGGGGACAGATTTGGAGCAGTACTTC
few | TRBD1 | TRBJ1-4 | TRBV7-9 | CASSLGTGREKLFF | TGTGCCAGCAGCTTGGGGACAGGGCGCGAAAAACTGTTTTTT
. | . | TRBJ2-4 | TRBV11-2 | CASHGGNIQYF | TGTGCCAGCCACGGTGGAAACATTCAGTACTTC
. | TRBD1 | TRBJ1-6 | TRBV4-1 | CASRDTTGQGNSPLHF | TGCGCCAGCCGCGACACAACAGGACAGGGAAATTCACCCCTCCACTTT
. | . | TRBJ1-1 | TRBV6-5 | CASSEEGGGEAFF | TGTGCCAGCAGTGAAGAGGGCGGGGGTGAAGCTTTCTTT